Listed here are 27 T cell receptor beta chains from one sample, sequenced in a study of T cells in Graves' hyperthyroidism and ophthalmopathy (dated by TCRdb to between 2019 and 2020). The library was generated by multiplex PCR. Sequenced using an Illumina HiSeq 2000. The TCR beta CDR3 regions were amplified from RNA transcripts. The first round of RT-PCR for the TCR CDR3 was performed with the HTBI primer set and the Qiagen OneStep RT-PCR kit. In TCRdb, the public reads were trimmed at Q25 with fastp and aligned with MiXCR, with productive beta chains retained. A single entry per CDR3 protein holds the most common genes and DNA from its merged rows. In all, the sample holds 500,000 to 800,000 distinct CDR3 sequences, and around 15% of those were seen once. Around an eighth of the sample rests with the top ten. The sequencing sample was made of blood. These receptors were collected from a woman in her forties or fifties with Graves' ophthalmopathy.

This clonotype occurred a few times. The chain employs TRBV6-1 and TRBJ1-5, with D uncertain. Trimming took 5 bases from V and 5 from J, leaving 7 bases between them. The CDR3 sequence is 12 residues long. Germline-derived CDR1 and CDR2 are MNHNS and SASEGT. The CDR3, as DNA: TGTGCCAGCAGTAGCAAACATCAGCCCCAGCATTTT. Its protein is CASSSKHQPQHF.

Note on this clonotype: This sequence may be a read error, since a much larger clone differs from it by one base. The chain recombines TRBV6-2 or TRBV6-3 with TRBJ2-7; no reliable D call. Germline assignment: CDR1 MNHEY and CDR2 SVGEGT. This CDR3 is built from 15 residues. Deletions cut 2 bases from V and 0 bases from J, with 11 bases between. The CDR3 nucleotides are TGTGCCAGCAGTTACGCGGTATCTAGCTCCTACGAGCAGTACTTC. It codes for CASSYAVSSSYEQYF.

CDR3 DNA sequence: TGTGCCAGCAGTTACCGGACCTTTAACACAGATACGCAGTATTTT. This encodes CASSYRTFNTDTQYF. The rearrangement joins TRBV6-2 or TRBV6-3 to TRBJ2-3; D not resolved. The CDR3 has 15 amino acids. Trimming took 2 bases from V and 2 from J, leaving 11 bases between them. Germline values: CDR1 MNHEY, CDR2 SVGEGT.

The sample holds many counts of this clonotype. The V and J genes are TRBV9 and TRBJ1-1, with TRBD1 matching over 10 bases. Germline V lookup: CDR1 SGDLS, CDR2 YYNGEE. The CDR3 has 16 residues. The V segment lost 0 bases and the J segment 3 bases; nucleotides outside the gene matches: 5. As DNA, the CDR3 is TGTGCCAGCAGCGTAGAAGACAGGGGGCTCCACACTGAAGCTTTCTTT. Its translation is CASSVEDRGLHTEAFF.

V is TRBV6-1 and J is TRBJ1-5, with TRBD1 as a possible D gene (5 bases). This CDR3 comprises 18 residues. With 2 bases removed from V and 2 bases from J, the gap between germline ends came to 19 bases. Germline CDR1 and CDR2: MNHNS and SASEGT. The CDR3 reads CASSERRRGGIGNQPQHF. The DNA for the CDR3 is TGTGCCAGCAGTGAAAGGCGAAGGGGTGGTATTGGCAATCAGCCCCAGCATTTT.

This clonotype was found many times. The rearrangement links TRBV7-6 to TRBJ2-1; either TRBD1 or TRBD2 may supply D (5 bases each). This CDR3 contains 12 residues. Trimming removed 3 bases from V and 7 bases from J, with 7 bases in between. Germline V CDR1 and CDR2: SGHVS, FNYEAQ. CDR3 nucleotides: TGTGCCAGCAGCTTTGAGGGGAATGAGCAGTTCTTC. It codes for CASSFEGNEQFF.

The rearrangement uses TRBV6-2 or TRBV6-3 and TRBJ2-1; D unclear. The CDR3 consists of 12 residues. Germline assignment: CDR1 MNHEY and CDR2 SVGEGT. V lost 4 bases, J lost 9 bases, and 10 bases lay in between. The CDR3 nucleotides read TGTGCCAGCAGTTCTCCCCGAACTGAGCAGTTCTTC. Translating gives CASSSPRTEQFF.

The CDR3 loop reads CASSSGGSMYEQYF. CDR3 nucleotide sequence: TGTGCCAGCAGCTCAGGGGGTTCCATGTACGAGCAGTACTTC. The chain employs TRBV7-3 and TRBJ2-7; 7 bases line up with TRBD1. CDR3 size: 14 residues. Germline CDR1 SGHTA, CDR2 FQGTGA. Trimming took 4 bases from V and 4 from J; bases not matched to a gene: 7.

This clonotype was observed many times. The CDR3 region has the DNA TGTGCCAGCAGCTTACGTCTCTGGGGGGGGGATGAGCAGTTCTTC. It translates to CASSLRLWGGDEQFF. The V call is TRBV11-2, the J call TRBJ2-1; 7 bases map to TRBD2. Per the germline V gene, CDR1 is SGHAT and CDR2 is FQNNGV. The junction had 9 bases not matched to a gene; V was cut back by 2 bases and J by 8 bases. The length of the CDR3 is 15 residues.

A remark on this clonotype: This may stem from a read error, because a much larger clone lies one nucleotide away. CDR3: CTISESILTGYSNQPQHF. DNA for the CDR3: TGTACCATCAGTGAGTCAATCTTGACAGGTTATAGCAATCAGCCCCAGCATTTT. The chain recombines TRBV6-2 or TRBV6-3 with TRBJ1-5; D perhaps matches TRBD1 (6 bases). The CDR3 has 18 residues. Germline CDR1 reads MNHEY; CDR2 reads SVGEGT.

This clonotype was observed at least ten times. The chain is built from TRBV5-1 and TRBJ2-7, with unresolved D. Trimming cost V 0 bases and J 1 base, with 8 bases left between them. CDR3 length: 14 residues. The germline V gene has CDR1 SGHRS and CDR2 YFSETQ. The CDR3 reads CASSLEGVSYEQYF. DNA of the CDR3: TGCGCCAGCAGCTTGGAAGGAGTTTCCTACGAGCAGTACTTC. The whole variable domain, remainder taken from reference TRBV5-1 and TRBJ2-7, is KAGVTQTPRYLIKTRGQQVTLSCSPISGHRSVSWYQQTPGQGLQFLFEYFSETQRNKGNFPGRFSGRQFSNSRSEMNVSTLELGDSALYLCASSLEGVSYEQYFGPGTRLTVT.

This chain uses TRBV7-8 with TRBJ1-1; D not resolved. Deletions cut 5 bases from V and 6 bases from J, with 19 bases between. CDR3 length: 15 residues. Germline CDR1 SGHVS, CDR2 FQNEAQ. The CDR3 is CASSPRRSIQSEAFF. In DNA, the CDR3 is TGTGCCAGCAGCCCCCGGCGGTCTATACAATCTGAAGCTTTCTTT.

This clonotype was detected ten times or more. The V gene is TRBV18, the J gene TRBJ2-5, with D possibly being TRBD2 (5 bases). V was pared by 2 bases and J by 2 bases, with 12 bases between. The germline V gene has CDR1 KGHSH and CDR2 LQKENI. The CDR3 runs to 15 residues. CDR3 amino acids: CASSPRMRVQETQYF. The CDR3, as DNA: TGTGCCAGCTCACCAAGAATGAGGGTTCAAGAGACCCAGTACTTC.

The rearrangement joins TRBV2 to TRBJ2-4; D is possibly TRBD2 (5 bases). V dropped 4 bases and J dropped 8 bases, with 15 bases sitting between them. This CDR3 is built from 14 residues. Germline V gives CDR1 SNHLY, CDR2 FYNNEI. For the CDR3, the DNA is TGTGCCAGCAGTGTCCCGGGGTCGGGTCACATTCAGTACTTC. This translates into CASSVPGSGHIQYF.

The chain carries TRBV4-2 and TRBJ2-1; weak D call: TRBD2 (5 bases). The CDR3 extends over 15 amino acids. V shed 1 base and J shed 5 bases, with 12 bases lying between them. Germline CDR1 LGHNA, CDR2 YNFKEQ. The CDR3 is CASSQAGGPNNEQFF. Here the CDR3 DNA reads TGTGCCAGCAGCCAAGCGGGCGGGCCCAACAATGAGCAGTTCTTC.

The chain joins TRBV12-3 or TRBV12-4 to TRBJ2-1; a possible D gene is TRBD1 (6 bases). Between the trimmed V and J ends, which lost 8 bases and 4 bases, there was a span of 12 bases. The CDR3 loop spans 13 amino acids. The DNA for the CDR3 is TGTGCCAGCCTCCGGGACACTTACAATGAGCAGTTCTTC. Translating gives CASLRDTYNEQFF.

Many counts were recorded for this clonotype. The V and J genes are TRBV7-8 and TRBJ1-4, with D unclear. The V end was cut by 2 bases, the J end by 4 bases, with 11 bases between. The CDR3 extends over 15 amino acids. Germline V gene sequence: CDR1 SGHVS, CDR2 FQNEAQ. In DNA form, the CDR3 reads TGTGCCAGCAGCTTAAATTCCGGCCGTAATGAAAAACTGTTTTTT. Its protein product is CASSLNSGRNEKLFF. The variable domain in full, with the rest retrieved from reference TRBV7-8 and TRBJ1-4, is GAGVSQSPRYKVAKRGQDVALRCDPISGHVSLFWYQQALGQGPEFLTYFQNEAQLDKSGLPSDRFFAERPEGSVSTLKIQRTQQEDSAVYLCASSLNSGRNEKLFFGSGTQLSVL.

This clonotype came up many times. The CDR3: CASSFGTTEAFF. DNA for the CDR3: TGTGCCAGCAGTTTCGGGACCACTGAAGCTTTCTTT. The chain carries TRBV28 and TRBJ1-1; D is possibly TRBD1 (5 bases). V lost 3 bases, J lost 4 bases, and 6 bases lay in between. The CDR3 covers 12 residues. Germline V gene data show CDR1 as MDHEN and CDR2 as SYDVKM.

This clonotype was observed a handful of times. The chain has TRBV19 and TRBJ1-5, with no clear D. The V gene's germline CDR1 is LNHDA and CDR2 SQIVND (reference sequence). CDR3 length: 13 residues. V was trimmed by 2 bases and J by 7 bases, leaving 9 bases between them. The DNA of the CDR3 is TGTGCCAGTAGTATACCGGGTTACCAGCCCCAGCATTTT. Translation gives CASSIPGYQPQHF.

The CDR3 nucleotides read TGTGCCAGCAGTTTACCCACGACGGGACAGGGGTGGTACGAGCAGTACTTC. Translated, it gives CASSLPTTGQGWYEQYF. The V gene is TRBV28, the J gene TRBJ2-7; TRBD1 agrees at 10 bases. The CDR3 consists of 17 residues. With V trimmed by 2 bases and J by 4 bases, 11 bases remained unmatched. Germline loops: CDR1 MDHEN, CDR2 SYDVKM.

There are many counts of this clonotype. This chain links TRBV20-1 with TRBJ2-3; TRBD1 matches at 8 bases. V lost 5 bases, J lost 2 bases, and 6 bases stayed unmatched. CDR3 length: 14 amino acids. Looked up from germline, CDR1 is DFQATT and CDR2 is SNEGSKA (reference sequence). CDR3 loop: CSALTGVPTDTQYF. The CDR3 DNA follows: TGCAGTGCTCTGACAGGGGTGCCCACAGATACGCAGTATTTT.

This clonotype was observed at least ten times. The chain carries TRBV11-2 and TRBJ2-3; 9 nucleotides align to TRBD2. Per the germline V gene, CDR1 is SGHAT and CDR2 is FQNNGV. Trimming cost V 4 bases and J 4 bases; bases outside gene matches: 15. The length of the CDR3 is 18 residues. CDR3 nucleotides: TGTGCCAGCAGCTCTAGCGGGACGGGATCGGGGGTGGCAGATACGCAGTATTTT. The encoded protein is CASSSSGTGSGVADTQYF.

This clonotype was detected many times. The rearrangement links TRBV18 to TRBJ1-2; 8 bases match TRBD1. J gave up 0 bases and V 3 bases, and 3 bases lay outside the gene matches. The CDR3 is 15 residues long. Germline lookup yields CDR1 KGHSH and CDR2 LQKENI. The CDR3 sequence is CASSPKTGANYGYTF. The CDR3 nucleotides are TGTGCCAGCTCACCCAAGACAGGGGCTAACTATGGCTACACCTTC.

This clonotype has ten or more counts. V gene TRBV5-1 combines with J gene TRBJ2-7; TRBD1 agrees at 12 bases. Germline trimming cut 4 bases from V and 5 bases from J; bases unmatched to any gene: 7. This CDR3 is 15 amino acids long. Germline assignment: CDR1 SGHRS and CDR2 YFSETQ. The DNA for the CDR3 is TGCGCCAGCAGCATAACCGGGACAGGGGGCGACGAGCAGTACTTC. Protein sequence: CASSITGTGGDEQYF.

This clonotype has just a few counts. J is TRBJ2-7 and V is TRBV19; D possibly matches TRBD1 or TRBD2 (5 bases each). The ends were cut back, 11 bases at V and 2 bases at J, with 19 bases in the middle. CDR3 length: 14 residues. The V gene's germline CDR1 is LNHDA and CDR2 SQIVND (reference sequence). CDR3 nucleotides: TGTGCCCGATCTGAAAGGGGACGCACCTACGAGCAGTACTTC. Encoded protein: CARSERGRTYEQYF. The complete variable domain, with remaining parts taken from reference TRBV19 and TRBJ2-7, reads DGGITQSPKYLFRKEGQNVTLSCEQNLNHDAMYWYRQDPGQGLRLIYYSQIVNDFQKGDIAEGYSVSREKKESFPLTVTSAQKNPTAFYLCARSERGRTYEQYFGPGTRLTVT.

This clonotype was picked up a small number of times. The chain is built from TRBV20-1 and TRBJ1-2; the D gene is possibly TRBD1 (5 bases). V was trimmed by 2 bases and J by 3 bases, leaving 13 bases between them. CDR1 is DFQATT and CDR2 is SNEGSKA in the germline V gene (reference sequence). CDR3 size: 14 residues. The CDR3: CSARNRDRYYGYTF. CDR3 coding DNA: TGCAGTGCTAGAAACCGGGACCGCTACTATGGCTACACCTTC.

In its sample, this clonotype was seen a few times. The chain carries TRBV5-1 and TRBJ1-5; perhaps TRBD1 as D (5 bases). V was cut by 3 bases and J by 7 bases, with 17 bases left in between. Germline loops: CDR1 SGHRS, CDR2 YFSETQ. The CDR3 spans 15 residues. In nucleotides, the CDR3 is TGCGCCAGCAGCTGGGGGGGGGACGGGTCCCAGCCCCAGCATTTT. This gives the protein CASSWGGDGSQPQHF.